Here is one T cell receptor beta chain with its context. The antigen this receptor binds is unknown. The record has no base qualities; no much larger clone is one base away. The label giving this sample's time point can be read as: baseline before first vaccination. Vaccinee samples were obtained from the UK trials COV001 and COV002, which included a single-blind randomized controlled phase 2/3 trial of AZD1222 (ChAdOx1 nCoV-19) in healthy adults. For TCRbeta chain sequencing, PBMC samples were collected from trial participants at day 0 and at day 28 after the second dose. The sample comes from a study of T cell responses to AZD1222 COVID-19 vaccine (dated by TCRdb to the early 2020s). In the study overall: Because spike-specific TCR depth and breadth did not differ between the two schedules, AZD1222 recipients who got a second dose at roughly 4 weeks were pooled with those who got a second dose at roughly 12 weeks. Enrollment into the trials was organized by age into subgroups of 18-55, 56-69 and 70-plus years, and those subgroups contained roughly 160, 29 and 62 TCR-sequenced participants, respectively. A total of over 230 trial participants underwent TCR sequencing, of whom about 210 had received two doses of AZD1222 and some 25 had received two doses of the MenACWY control vaccine.

Beyond this particular receptor, the publication reports: A significant rise in spike-specific TCR breadth and depth was observed after two AZD1222 doses relative to day 0 and relative to MenACWY recipients. Epitopes outside the regions mutated in the B.1.351 and B.1.1.7 variants were reportedly recognized by nearly half of the unique spike-specific TCRs. The whole spike protein was spanned by vaccine-associated CD4 TCRs, and dominant responses were seen in regions 160-218 and 743-854. Conclusions about previously exposed vaccinees were limited because only six or seven AZD1222 recipients were SARS-CoV-2 seropositive at baseline. Participants were mostly white British, with more females than males. The authors suggested clonal diversity may have been underestimated. The 56-69-year group was small, and its depth increase did not reach significance, likely because of low power. Because no day 14 peak-response samples were available, the repertoires could be characterized only after the peak T cell response.

The CDR3 regions of human TCRbeta chains were subjected to immunosequencing. The study's processing was this. Repertoire TCRs were matched against a reference library of SARS-CoV-2-specific TCRs generated with the MIRA antigen-specificity platform. Breadth meant the fraction of unique TCRs that were SARS-CoV-2-associated, whereas depth meant the fraction of total T cells that were SARS-CoV-2-associated. Using the MIRA data, every spike-specific TCR was mapped to the spike region that the TCR reacted to and assigned to either a CD4 or a CD8 class. Log10-transformed breadth and depth values were compared by one-way ANOVA with Sidak's multiple comparisons tests. TCRdb carries this immuneACCESS record with in-frame sequences only. Its versions omit some clonotypes, under half of them owing to an unresolved V gene in the studies checked, with the rest unexplained. Clone size and the V and J calls come from that table; the DNA yielded D and trimming. The sample table holds about 150,000 clones, of which 90% were seen once. The ten largest clones take up about 20% of the sample.

The cysteine opens and the phenylalanine closes a CDR3 of 17 amino acids. Only CDR3 DNA remains: 51 bases, in frame from the first base. The germline V gene (reference sequence) gives CDR1 as SGHKS and CDR2 as YYEKEE. Between the V and J ends, shortened by 3 bases and 3 bases respectively, the junction contains 16 bases. This receptor was identified in an adult in good health. The material sequenced was peripheral blood, taken on day 0 of AZD1222 vaccination. The rearrangement joined TRBV5-5 to TRBJ1-6; too little of a D gene remains to name it. Read as DNA, the sequence is TGTGCCAGCAGCTCCTTGATTTCGGACCTCTATAATTCACCCCTCCACTTT. It translates to CASSSLISDLYNSPLHF. The CDR3 plus the reference TRBV5-5 and TRBJ1-6 genes for the other parts give the full variable domain: DAGVTQSPTHLIKTRGQQVTLRCSPISGHKSVSWYQQVLGQGPQFIFQYYEKEERGRGNFPDRFSARQFPNYSSELNVNALLLGDSALYLCASSSLISDLYNSPLHFGNGTRLTVT.